This is a list of T cell receptor beta chains from one sample in a study of T cell repertoires in cytomegalovirus infection. TCRdb reprocessed the reads via MiXCR and lists one record per CDR3 protein. Of roughly 80,000 distinct CDR3 sequences in the sample, approximately 24% were seen once. No cognate antigen is known for these TCRs. The specimen was CD8+ T cells from cultured PBMCs, collected from culture after CMV antigen stimulation. The source of these receptors is a human donor in good health (CMV status not recorded). Some clones in this sample may be carry-over from other donors' samples. Both conserved end residues are part of each CDR3. The D gene is left open where the match is weak. Size is omitted from some rows. Given values are once, few, many or a class for expanded clones.

>many|.|TRBV11-2|TRBJ2-7
TGTGCCAGCAGCTTTGTCGGGGTATCCTACGAGCAGTACTTC
CASSFVGVSYEQYF
>few|.|TRBV30|TRBJ1-5
TGTGCCTGGAGTAAAGGGCGACAGAACAATCAGCCCCAGCATTTT
CAWSKGRQNNQPQHF
>.|TRBD1|TRBV6-5|TRBJ1-3
TGTGCCAGCAGAACCGGGACAGGTGGAAACACCATATATTTT
CASRTGTGGNTIYF
>many|TRBD1|TRBV7-6|TRBJ2-6
TGTGCCAGCAGCTCACAGGGGGCGCTGGGGGCCAACGTCCTGACTTTC
CASSSQGALGANVLTF
>few|.|TRBV6-1|TRBJ1-5
TGTGCCAGCAGTGGAGAGGGGTTTAGCAATCAGCCCCAGCATTTT
CASSGEGFSNQPQHF
>few|TRBD1|TRBV7-8|TRBJ1-1
TGTGCCAGCAGCTTATGGACAGGGGGAGAGACTGAAGCTTTCTTT
CASSLWTGGETEAFF
>many|TRBD1|TRBV12-5|TRBJ1-6
TGTGCTAGTGGACCGGGACAGGGTTCCTCCTATAATTCACCCCTCCACTTT
CASGPGQGSSYNSPLHF
>.|.|TRBV6-1|TRBJ2-3
TGTGCCAGCTGCGAGATAGCAGATACGCAGTATTTT
CASCEIADTQYF
>.|TRBD1|TRBV28|TRBJ1-4
TGTGCCAGCAGTCCTCCGGGACAGGAAGAAAAACTGTTTTTT
CASSPPGQEEKLFF
>.|TRBD1|TRBV6-6|TRBJ1-2
TGTGCCAGCACCCACGGGGACAGGGCCGCTGCTAACTATGGCTACACCTTC
CASTHGDRAAANYGYTF